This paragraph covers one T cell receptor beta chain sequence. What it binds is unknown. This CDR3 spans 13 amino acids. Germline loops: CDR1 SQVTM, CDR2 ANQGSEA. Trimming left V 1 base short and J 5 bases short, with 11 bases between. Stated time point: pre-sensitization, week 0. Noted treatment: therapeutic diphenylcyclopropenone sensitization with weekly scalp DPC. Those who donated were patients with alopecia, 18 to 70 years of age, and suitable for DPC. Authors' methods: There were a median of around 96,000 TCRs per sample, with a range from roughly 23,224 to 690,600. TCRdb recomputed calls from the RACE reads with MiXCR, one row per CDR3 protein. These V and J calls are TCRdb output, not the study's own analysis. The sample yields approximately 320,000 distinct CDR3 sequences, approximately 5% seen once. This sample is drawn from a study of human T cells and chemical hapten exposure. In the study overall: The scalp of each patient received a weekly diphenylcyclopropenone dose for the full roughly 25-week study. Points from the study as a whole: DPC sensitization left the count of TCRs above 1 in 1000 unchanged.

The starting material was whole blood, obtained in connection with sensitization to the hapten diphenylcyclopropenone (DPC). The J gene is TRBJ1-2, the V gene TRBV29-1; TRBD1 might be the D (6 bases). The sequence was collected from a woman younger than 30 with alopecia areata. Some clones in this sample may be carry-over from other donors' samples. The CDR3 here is CSVEGTGRYGYTF. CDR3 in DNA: TGCAGCGTTGAAGGCACAGGGAGGTATGGCTACACCTTC.